This TCR beta chain derives from a study of blood T cell repertoires in COVID-19 (TCRdb year 2020). Study-level background: Samples covering the acute and convalescent phases of COVID-19 were provided by collaborators in the United States, Italy and Spain. Where available, HLA class I and class II types were obtained from metadata supplied by the sample provider rather than from assay-based typing. The samples were drawn from two sources: the first 160 participants of the ongoing ImmuneRACE study, and 1,254 subjects contributed by 6 global collaborators. The repertoires were released in a freely available public database meant as a resource for research on the immune response to SARS-CoV-2. The material from the prospective study consisted of cDNA or gDNA derived from T cells, B-cell-depleted T cells, or PBMCs. Deeply sampled blood TCRbeta repertoires from subjects exposed to, actively infected with, or recovered from COVID-19 were included in the dataset. A de-identified subject ID, COVID-19 status, age in years and sex were almost always included in the sample metadata. General findings and caveats noted by the study authors: Clinical and demographic metadata were provided uncurated, with the amount varying by source and participant.

Inclusive of the bounding cysteine and phenylalanine, the CDR3 is 12 residues long. Only the CDR3 portion is preserved as DNA: 36 bases, with reading frame beginning at the first base. CDR1 and CDR2 (SGHDT, YYEEEE) derive from the germline V gene. V drops 0 bases and J drops 7 bases, leaving 5 bases in between. The immunoSEQ Assay, a bias-controlled multiplex PCR, was used to amplify TCRbeta CDR3 regions from genomic DNA. The authors processed their data as follows. Nucleated cell counts per sample were estimated from amplification of reference gene primers within the assay. To quantify the absolute abundance of each unique TCRbeta CDR3 rearrangement, sequence reads were collapsed and filtered. For each sample, productive Simpson clonality was calculated by taking the square root of Simpson's diversity index across productive rearrangements. TCRdb took over this immuneACCESS table, retaining in-frame rearrangements with V and J assigned. Such tables are incomplete; in checked studies, under half of the missing clones stem from an unresolved V gene, and the remainder is unexplained. Clonal size and the V and J genes are those of that table, whereas D and trimming came from the DNA. This sample gives around 280,000 clones in total; around 87% of them show up just once. Jointly, the top ten make up 1% to 1.5% of the sample.

The collaborating institutions used their own protocols to collect whole blood in K2EDTA tubes. Collaborator samples were shipped for TCRbeta analysis as frozen whole blood, isolated PBMCs, or DNA extracted from either sample type. This clone appeared a few times. The antigen it recognizes is unknown. Base qualities are not recorded, but no much larger clone differs from it by a single base. At the DNA level, this CDR3 is encoded by other sequences in the same sample as well. The sequencing input was peripheral blood. Here the chain combines TRBV5-6 and TRBJ2-1, with no D gene named confidently. The receptor's source is a man in his 70s with acute or convalescent COVID-19. In nucleotides, the sequence is TGTGCCAGCAGCTTGGGGCGGAATGAGCAGTTCTTC. Its coded protein is CASSLGRNEQFF.